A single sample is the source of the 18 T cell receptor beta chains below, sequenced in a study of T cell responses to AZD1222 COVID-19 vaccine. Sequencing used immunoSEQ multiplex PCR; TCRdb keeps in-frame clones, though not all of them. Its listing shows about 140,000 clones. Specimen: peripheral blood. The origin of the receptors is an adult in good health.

The CDR3 DNA sequence: TGTGCCAGCAGCTTAGTTCTCGGCCAGGGCAGAGGCTACACCTTC. The encoded protein is CASSLVLGQGRGYTF. The rearrangement uses TRBV7-9 and TRBJ1-2; possible D gene TRBD1, 5 bases. V was shortened by 1 base and J by 8 bases, with 17 bases between the two germline ends. CDR3 length: 15 residues. Per germline, CDR1 SEHNR and CDR2 FQNEAQ (reference sequence).

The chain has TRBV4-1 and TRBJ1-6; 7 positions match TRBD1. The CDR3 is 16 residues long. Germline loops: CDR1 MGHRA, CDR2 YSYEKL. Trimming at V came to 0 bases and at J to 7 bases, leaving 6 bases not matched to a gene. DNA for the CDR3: TGCGCCAGCAGCCAAGATCGGGGCAGGGGGAATTCACCCCTCCACTTT. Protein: CASSQDRGRGNSPLHF.

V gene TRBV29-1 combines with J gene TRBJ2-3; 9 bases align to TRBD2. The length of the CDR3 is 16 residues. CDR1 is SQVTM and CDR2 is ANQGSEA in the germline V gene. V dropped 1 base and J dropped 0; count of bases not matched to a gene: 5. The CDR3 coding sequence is TGCAGCGTTGAAGGGGCTAGCGGGGCTAGCACAGATACGCAGTATTTT. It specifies CSVEGASGASTDTQYF.

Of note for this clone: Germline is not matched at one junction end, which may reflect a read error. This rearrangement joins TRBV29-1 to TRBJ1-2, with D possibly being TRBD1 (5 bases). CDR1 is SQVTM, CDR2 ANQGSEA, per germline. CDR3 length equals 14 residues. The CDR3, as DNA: TGCAGCGTTGATAAGGTTGGGACTAACGATGGCTACACCTTC. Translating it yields CSVDKVGTNDGYTF.

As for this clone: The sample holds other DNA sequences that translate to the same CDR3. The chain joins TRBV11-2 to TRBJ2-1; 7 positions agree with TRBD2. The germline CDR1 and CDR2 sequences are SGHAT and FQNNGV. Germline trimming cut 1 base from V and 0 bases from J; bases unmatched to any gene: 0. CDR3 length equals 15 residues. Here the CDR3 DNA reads TGTGCCAGCAGCTTAGCGGGGGGCTCCTACAATGAGCAGTTCTTC. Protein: CASSLAGGSYNEQFF.

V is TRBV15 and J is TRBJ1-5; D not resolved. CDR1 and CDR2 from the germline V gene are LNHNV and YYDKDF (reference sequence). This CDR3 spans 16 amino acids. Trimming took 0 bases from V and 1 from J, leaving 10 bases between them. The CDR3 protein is CATSRDRRGSNQPQHF. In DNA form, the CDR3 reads TGTGCCACCAGCAGAGATCGGCGGGGAAGCAATCAGCCCCAGCATTTT.

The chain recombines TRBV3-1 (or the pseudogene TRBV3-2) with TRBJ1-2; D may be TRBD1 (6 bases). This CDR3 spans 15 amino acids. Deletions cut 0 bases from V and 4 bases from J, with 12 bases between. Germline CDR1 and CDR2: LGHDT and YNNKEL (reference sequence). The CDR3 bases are TGTGCCAGCAGCCAAGATATGAGGGACACCTATGGCTACACCTTC. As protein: CASSQDMRDTYGYTF.

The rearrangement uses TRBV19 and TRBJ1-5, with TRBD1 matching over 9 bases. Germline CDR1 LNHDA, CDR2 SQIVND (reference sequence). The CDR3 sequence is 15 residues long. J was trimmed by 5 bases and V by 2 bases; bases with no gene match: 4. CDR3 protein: CASSIPTGGYQPQHF. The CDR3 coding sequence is TGTGCCAGTAGTATACCCACAGGGGGCTATCAGCCCCAGCATTTT.

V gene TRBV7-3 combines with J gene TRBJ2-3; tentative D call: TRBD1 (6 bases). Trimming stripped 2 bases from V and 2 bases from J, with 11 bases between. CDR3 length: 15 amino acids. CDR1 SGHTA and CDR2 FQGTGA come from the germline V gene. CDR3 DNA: TGTGCCAGCAGCTTAGGAAAGGGGGTCACAGATACGCAGTATTTT. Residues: CASSLGKGVTDTQYF.

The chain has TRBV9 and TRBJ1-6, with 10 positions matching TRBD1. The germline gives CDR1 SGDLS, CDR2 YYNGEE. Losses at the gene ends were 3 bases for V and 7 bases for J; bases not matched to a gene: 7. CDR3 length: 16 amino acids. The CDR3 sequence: CASSATLGQGNSPLHF. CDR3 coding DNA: TGTGCCAGCAGCGCTACTTTGGGACAGGGGAATTCACCCCTCCACTTT.

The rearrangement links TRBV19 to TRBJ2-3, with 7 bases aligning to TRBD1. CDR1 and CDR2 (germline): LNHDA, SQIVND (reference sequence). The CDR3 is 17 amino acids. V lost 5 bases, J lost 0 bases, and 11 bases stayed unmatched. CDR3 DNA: TGTGCCAGTAGTCGGGGACAGACACGGACTAGCACAGATACGCAGTATTTT. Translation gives CASSRGQTRTSTDTQYF.

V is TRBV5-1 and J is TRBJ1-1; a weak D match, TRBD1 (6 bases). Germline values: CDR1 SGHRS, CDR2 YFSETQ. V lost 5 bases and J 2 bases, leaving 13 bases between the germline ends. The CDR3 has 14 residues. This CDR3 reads CASRATGPNTEAFF. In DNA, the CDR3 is TGCGCCAGCAGGGCCACAGGGCCTAACACTGAAGCTTTCTTT.

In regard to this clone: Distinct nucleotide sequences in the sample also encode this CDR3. The CDR3 nucleotides read TGCGCCAGCAGCTTGGGTTCCGGGGGTAGCTACGAGCAGTACTTC. It specifies CASSLGSGGSYEQYF. The J gene is TRBJ2-7, the V gene TRBV5-1, with D possibly being TRBD2 (6 bases). CDR3 length: 15 residues. Trimming took off 0 bases at V and 3 bases at J, with 13 bases between the two ends. Germline V gene sequence: CDR1 SGHRS, CDR2 YFSETQ.

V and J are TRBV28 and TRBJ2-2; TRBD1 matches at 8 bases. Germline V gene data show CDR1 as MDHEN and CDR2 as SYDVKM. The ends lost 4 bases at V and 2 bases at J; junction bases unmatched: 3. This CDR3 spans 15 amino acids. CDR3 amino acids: CASSSGGANTGELFF. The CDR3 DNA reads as TGTGCCAGCAGTTCAGGGGGCGCTAACACCGGGGAGCTGTTTTTT.

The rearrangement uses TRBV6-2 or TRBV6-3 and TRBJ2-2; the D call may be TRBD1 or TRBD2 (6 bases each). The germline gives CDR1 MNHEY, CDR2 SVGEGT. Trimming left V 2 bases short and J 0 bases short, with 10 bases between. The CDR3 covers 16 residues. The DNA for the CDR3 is TGTGCCAGCAGTTACGGGGGGACATCGAACACCGGGGAGCTGTTTTTT. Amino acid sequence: CASSYGGTSNTGELFF.

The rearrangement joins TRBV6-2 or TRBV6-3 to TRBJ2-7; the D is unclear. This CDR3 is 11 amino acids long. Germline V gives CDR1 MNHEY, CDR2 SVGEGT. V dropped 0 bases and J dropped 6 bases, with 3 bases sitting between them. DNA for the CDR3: TGTGCCAGCAGTTACTCGACCGAGCAGTACTTC. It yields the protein CASSYSTEQYF.

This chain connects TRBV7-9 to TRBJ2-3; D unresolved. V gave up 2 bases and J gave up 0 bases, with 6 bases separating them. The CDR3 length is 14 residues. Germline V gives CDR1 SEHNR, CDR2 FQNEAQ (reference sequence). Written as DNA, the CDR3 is TGTGCCAGCAGCTTAAGCGTGAGCACAGATACGCAGTATTTT. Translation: CASSLSVSTDTQYF. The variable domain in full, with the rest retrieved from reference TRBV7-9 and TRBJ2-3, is DTGVSQNPRHKITKRGQNVTFRCDPISEHNRLYWYRQTLGQGPEFLTYFQNEAQLEKSRLLSDRFSAERPKGSFSTLEIQRTEQGDSAMYLCASSLSVSTDTQYFGPGTRLTVL.

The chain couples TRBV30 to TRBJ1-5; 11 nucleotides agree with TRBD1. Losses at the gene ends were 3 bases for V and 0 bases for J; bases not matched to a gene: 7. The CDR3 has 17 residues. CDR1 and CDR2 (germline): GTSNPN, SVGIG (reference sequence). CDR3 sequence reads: CAWRPGQGDYSNQPQHF. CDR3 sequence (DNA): TGTGCCTGGAGACCGGGACAGGGGGATTATAGCAATCAGCCCCAGCATTTT.